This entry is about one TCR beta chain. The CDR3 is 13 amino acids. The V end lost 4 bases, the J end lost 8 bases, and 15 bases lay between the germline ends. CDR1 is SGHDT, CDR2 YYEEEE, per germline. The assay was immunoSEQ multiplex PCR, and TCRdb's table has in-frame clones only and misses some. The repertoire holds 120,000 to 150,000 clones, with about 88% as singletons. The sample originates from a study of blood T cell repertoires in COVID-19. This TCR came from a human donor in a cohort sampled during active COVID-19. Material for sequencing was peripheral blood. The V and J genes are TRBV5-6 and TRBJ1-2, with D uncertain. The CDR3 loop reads CASSLGEMGGYTF. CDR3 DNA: TGTGCCAGCAGCCTCGGGGAGATGGGGGGCTACACCTTC.